The present T cell receptor (beta chain) was sequenced within a study of blood T cell repertoires in COVID-19. Method: immunoSEQ multiplex PCR; TCRdb's copy keeps in-frame clones and lacks some. Of under 250,000 clones listed, 80% to 90% were seen once; the top ten hold roughly 3%. The V and J ends lost 3 bases and 3 bases respectively, with 14 bases between them. Per germline, CDR1 KGHSH and CDR2 LQKENI. The length of the CDR3 is 16 residues. The source of this sequence is a woman between 18 and 29 years old in a cohort exposed to, infected with or recovered from COVID-19 (not recorded which). Specimen: PBMCs or T cells enriched from blood (not recorded which). This chain joins TRBV18 and TRBJ2-2; D remains unclear. The CDR3 reads CASSPSHQIYTGELFF. DNA for the CDR3: TGTGCCAGCTCACCTAGCCACCAAATCTACACCGGGGAGCTGTTTTTT.